The 9 T cell receptor beta chains below were found in one sample sequenced in a study of T cells in Graves' hyperthyroidism and ophthalmopathy (dated by TCRdb to the late 2010s). Receptors were amplified or captured by multiplex PCR. Instrument used: Illumina HiSeq 2000. TCR beta CDR3 regions were amplified from RNA transcripts. A first-round RT-PCR of the TCR CDR3 used the HTBI primer set with the Qiagen OneStep RT-PCR kit. The public reads were run again by TCRdb, first through fastp at Q25 and then through MiXCR, and only productive beta chains were kept. Duplicate CDR3 protein sequences are folded into a single record with the most common DNA and genes. This sample has about 350,000 distinct CDR3 sequences in its table, and 15% of those were observed once. Clones ranked in the top ten supply 15% to 20% of the sample. The sequenced sample was blood. Receptors originate from an older woman with Graves' ophthalmopathy.

The table lists this clonotype with many counts. The V call is TRBV2, the J call TRBJ2-1; D is undetermined. Per germline, CDR1 SNHLY and CDR2 FYNNEI. Trimming left V 7 bases short and J 7 bases short, with 14 bases between. The CDR3 consists of 13 residues. CDR3 region: CASTPGLGNEQFF. The CDR3 region has the DNA TGTGCCAGCACCCCCGGGTTGGGGAATGAGCAGTTCTTC.

This chain uses TRBV9 with TRBJ2-7, with a possible D match to TRBD2 (5 bases). Per germline, CDR1 SGDLS and CDR2 YYNGEE. V was trimmed by 2 bases and J by 0 bases, leaving 9 bases between them. CDR3 length equals 14 residues. The CDR3: CASSVDWSSYEQYF. Here the CDR3 DNA reads TGTGCCAGCAGCGTGGACTGGAGCTCCTACGAGCAGTACTTC.

In its sample, this clonotype was seen many times. The chain carries TRBV2 and TRBJ1-1; a possible D gene is TRBD1 (5 bases). The germline V gene has CDR1 SNHLY and CDR2 FYNNEI. The CDR3 contains 13 residues. V dropped 7 bases and J dropped 4 bases, with 13 bases sitting between them. CDR3 sequence (DNA): TGTGCCAGCAAGGAGTGGGGCAGCACTGAAGCTTTCTTT. This sequence encodes CASKEWGSTEAFF.

V is TRBV6-6 and J is TRBJ2-1; D uncertain. Trimming cost V 2 bases and J 1 base, with 9 bases left between them. The length of the CDR3 is 15 residues. CDR1 and CDR2 from the germline V gene are MNHNY and SVGAGI (reference sequence). CDR3 in DNA: TGTGCCAGCAGTTACCGTCCTAATTCCTACAATGAGCAGTTCTTC. Translation: CASSYRPNSYNEQFF.

This clonotype has a count of ten or more. The chain recombines TRBV2 with TRBJ1-5; D is unclear. CDR1 SNHLY and CDR2 FYNNEI come from the germline V gene. This CDR3 is built from 15 residues. V was pared by 3 bases and J by 7 bases, with 16 bases between. The chain's CDR3 is CASSETGRLLQPQHF. The CDR3 nucleotides read TGTGCCAGCAGTGAGACCGGACGACTCTTACAGCCCCAGCATTTT. The full variable domain, completed using reference TRBV2 and TRBJ1-5, is EPEVTQTPSHQVTQMGQEVILRCVPISNHLYFYWYRQILGQKVEFLVSFYNNEISEKSEIFDDQFSVERPDGSNFTLKIRSTKLEDSAMYFCASSETGRLLQPQHFGDGTRLSIL.

This clonotype has more than one count but fewer than ten. The chain recombines TRBV24-1 with TRBJ2-7; tentative D call: TRBD2 (6 bases). CDR3 length: 14 residues. Germline CDR1 reads KGHDR; CDR2 reads SFDVKD. V was pared by 8 bases and J by 2 bases, with 15 bases between. CDR3 region: CATNESASAYEQYF. The CDR3 nucleotides are TGTGCCACCAATGAATCGGCTAGCGCCTACGAGCAGTACTTC.

This clonotype was picked up many times. V usage is TRBV12-3 or TRBV12-4 and J usage is TRBJ2-5; possibly TRBD1 for D (5 bases). V was clipped by 2 bases and J by 4 bases, with 8 bases between them. The CDR3 contains 13 residues. CDR3 region: CASSLSGLETQYF. The CDR3 nucleotides read TGTGCCAGCAGTTTATCAGGGTTAGAGACCCAGTACTTC.

The chain has TRBV5-1 and TRBJ2-6; possible D gene TRBD1, 5 bases. Trimming pared 4 bases from V and 2 bases from J, leaving 10 bases between. Germline V lookup: CDR1 SGHRS, CDR2 YFSETQ. This CDR3 region has 15 residues. The CDR3 DNA reads TGCGCCAGCAGCGTCAGGGATGCTGGGGCCAACGTCCTGACTTTC. Protein product: CASSVRDAGANVLTF.

The V and J genes are TRBV27 and TRBJ2-3, with TRBD2 matching over 12 bases. The germline CDR1 and CDR2 sequences are MNHEY and SMNVEV (reference sequence). Trimming cost V 4 bases and J 5 bases; bases outside gene matches: 7. The CDR3 has 16 amino acids. Here the CDR3 reads CASSSRLAGVGDTQYF. The CDR3 region has the DNA TGTGCCAGCAGTTCAAGACTAGCGGGAGTTGGAGATACGCAGTATTTT.